These T cell receptor beta chains were read from a single sample in a study of T cells after yellow fever vaccination. One entry per CDR3 protein results from TCRdb running MiXCR on the 5' RACE reads. The table has approximately 300,000 distinct CDR3 sequences, about 10% seen once; the top ten hold about 3.3%. Sequencing used CD4+ T cells sorted from PBMCs, obtained 45 days after the yellow fever booster vaccination. These receptors originate from a man aged 18 to 30 who received the YFV17D yellow fever vaccine. Both conserved end residues are part of each CDR3. D genes are given only for firm matches. The listing skips clone size in some rows; elsewhere it reads once, few, many or a size class.

d_gene: TRBD1
j_gene: TRBJ2-7
len: 15
abundance: few
v_gene: TRBV5-1
CDR3aa: CASSLATGGGYEQYF
CDR3nt: TGCGCCAGCAGCTTGGCGACAGGGGGAGGATACGAGCAGTACTTC

d_gene: TRBD2
j_gene: TRBJ2-7
len: 15
abundance: NA
v_gene: TRBV10-2
CDR3aa: CASSELAGSSYEQYF
CDR3nt: TGCGCCAGCAGTGAGCTAGCGGGGAGCTCCTACGAGCAGTACTTC

d_gene: TRBD2
j_gene: TRBJ2-1
len: 14
abundance: few
v_gene: TRBV6-2/TRBV6-3
CDR3aa: CASRSGGEVYEQFF
CDR3nt: TGTGCCAGCAGAAGCGGGGGGGAGGTTTATGAGCAGTTCTTC

d_gene: TRBD1
j_gene: TRBJ1-2
len: 17
abundance: NA
v_gene: TRBV4-3
CDR3aa: CASSQEPTGGGLGGYTF
CDR3nt: TGCGCCAGCAGCCAAGAACCGACAGGGGGCGGTCTAGGGGGCTACACCTTC

d_gene: TRBD2
j_gene: TRBJ2-1
len: 16
abundance: once
v_gene: TRBV11-2
CDR3aa: CASSYSLAGGDNEQFF
CDR3nt: TGTGCCAGCAGCTACAGCTTAGCGGGGGGGGACAATGAGCAGTTCTTC

d_gene: NA
j_gene: TRBJ1-4
len: 15
abundance: NA
v_gene: TRBV9
CDR3aa: CASSVGVTTNEKLFF
CDR3nt: TGTGCCAGCAGCGTAGGGGTGACAACTAATGAAAAACTGTTTTTT

d_gene: NA
j_gene: TRBJ1-3
len: 15
abundance: NA
v_gene: TRBV6-5
CDR3aa: CASSYYPRAGNTIYF
CDR3nt: TGTGCCAGCAGTTATTATCCCAGGGCTGGAAACACCATATATTTT

d_gene: TRBD2
j_gene: TRBJ2-3
len: 21
abundance: NA
v_gene: TRBV4-3
CDR3aa: CASSPLKGGLAGAKRTDTQYF
CDR3nt: TGCGCCAGCAGCCCCCTGAAAGGGGGACTAGCGGGGGCCAAACGCACAGATACGCAGTATTTT

d_gene: TRBD2
j_gene: TRBJ2-3
len: 15
abundance: many
v_gene: TRBV4-1
CDR3aa: CASSQELASTDTQYF
CDR3nt: TGCGCCAGCAGCCAAGAACTAGCGAGCACAGATACGCAGTATTTT

d_gene: NA
j_gene: TRBJ1-5
len: 15
abundance: medium-sized
v_gene: TRBV29-1
CDR3aa: CSVADGVLGNQPQHF
CDR3nt: TGCAGCGTCGCCGATGGGGTCCTTGGCAATCAGCCCCAGCATTTT

d_gene: NA
j_gene: TRBJ2-7
len: 12
abundance: NA
v_gene: TRBV7-2
CDR3aa: CASSLLGHEQYF
CDR3nt: TGTGCCAGCAGCTTGCTTGGCCACGAGCAGTACTTC

d_gene: NA
j_gene: TRBJ2-4
len: 16
abundance: many
v_gene: TRBV5-4
CDR3aa: CASSFGTGGAKNIQYF
CDR3nt: TGTGCCAGCAGCTTTGGGACTGGGGGGGCCAAAAACATTCAGTACTTC

d_gene: NA
j_gene: TRBJ1-5
len: 14
abundance: many
v_gene: TRBV12-3/TRBV12-4
CDR3aa: CASSRSTENQPQHF
CDR3nt: TGTGCCAGCAGTCGATCGACAGAGAATCAGCCCCAGCATTTT

d_gene: NA
j_gene: TRBJ2-7
len: 15
abundance: few
v_gene: TRBV12-3/TRBV12-4
CDR3aa: CASSPRKGGFDEQYF
CDR3nt: TGTGCCAGCAGTCCCAGGAAAGGGGGTTTTGACGAGCAGTACTTC

d_gene: NA
j_gene: TRBJ2-2
len: 15
abundance: NA
v_gene: TRBV3-1
CDR3aa: CASSWMGAGTGELFF
CDR3nt: TGTGCCAGCAGCTGGATGGGCGCGGGCACCGGGGAGCTGTTTTTT

d_gene: NA
j_gene: TRBJ2-2
len: 17
abundance: NA
v_gene: TRBV6-5
CDR3aa: CASSYSYRQSNTGELFF
CDR3nt: TGTGCCAGCAGTTACTCTTATCGGCAGTCGAACACCGGGGAGCTGTTTTTT

d_gene: TRBD2
j_gene: TRBJ2-5
len: 16
abundance: few
v_gene: TRBV6-5
CDR3aa: CASSYSASGVQETQYF
CDR3nt: TGTGCCAGCAGTTACTCGGCTAGCGGGGTCCAAGAGACCCAGTACTTC

d_gene: NA
j_gene: TRBJ1-1
len: 14
abundance: few
v_gene: TRBV4-3
CDR3aa: CASSQDSSGLEAFF
CDR3nt: TGCGCCAGCAGCCAAGATTCGTCCGGGCTTGAAGCTTTCTTT

d_gene: NA
j_gene: TRBJ2-6
len: 15
abundance: few
v_gene: TRBV19
CDR3aa: CASSIYQAGANVLTF
CDR3nt: TGTGCCAGTAGTATTTACCAGGCCGGGGCCAACGTCCTGACTTTC

d_gene: NA
j_gene: TRBJ1-1
len: 12
abundance: few
v_gene: TRBV20-1
CDR3aa: CRPEGYDTEAFF
CDR3nt: TGCAGACCAGAGGGGTATGACACTGAAGCTTTCTTT

d_gene: NA
j_gene: TRBJ1-5
len: 12
abundance: few
v_gene: TRBV2
CDR3aa: CASSYQEQPQHF
CDR3nt: TGTGCCAGCAGTTACCAAGAGCAGCCCCAGCATTTT

d_gene: TRBD2
j_gene: TRBJ2-5
len: 13
abundance: few
v_gene: TRBV29-1
CDR3aa: CSGGGLFQETQYF
CDR3nt: TGCAGCGGGGGGGGACTTTTCCAAGAGACCCAGTACTTC

d_gene: NA
j_gene: TRBJ2-7
len: 14
abundance: few
v_gene: TRBV5-5
CDR3aa: CASSFIGAAYEQYF
CDR3nt: TGTGCCAGCAGCTTTATTGGAGCAGCCTACGAGCAGTACTTC

d_gene: NA
j_gene: TRBJ1-5
len: 12
abundance: NA
v_gene: TRBV19
CDR3aa: CASSTEYQPQHF
CDR3nt: TGTGCCAGTAGTACCGAATACCAGCCCCAGCATTTT

d_gene: NA
j_gene: TRBJ2-1
len: 11
abundance: NA
v_gene: TRBV11-2
CDR3aa: CASSYRGDQFF
CDR3nt: TGTGCCAGCAGCTATAGAGGGGACCAGTTCTTC

d_gene: TRBD1
j_gene: TRBJ1-1
len: 14
abundance: many
v_gene: TRBV29-1
CDR3aa: CSVVGQGAKAEAFF
CDR3nt: TGCAGCGTTGTTGGGCAGGGGGCGAAGGCTGAAGCTTTCTTT

d_gene: NA
j_gene: TRBJ2-3
len: 15
abundance: many
v_gene: TRBV7-9
CDR3aa: CASSLWSRGADTQYF
CDR3nt: TGTGCCAGCAGCTTATGGAGCAGGGGAGCAGATACGCAGTATTTT